This T cell receptor (beta chain) was sequenced during a study of early T cells in non-severe SARS-CoV-2 infection (dated by TCRdb to the early 2020s). Notes on the research overall: Bulk RNA from unsorted whole blood was used for TCR sequencing, so alpha and beta chains could not be paired.

This was a case-control study nested in a cohort of healthcare workers in London, UK, who had nasopharyngeal swab PCR tests and blood samples taken every week. Healthcare workers were recruited during the week of the UK lockdown, between 23 and 31 March 2020, and followed weekly for up to roughly 15 weeks. Findings and caveats that apply to the study as a whole: VDJdb matching was skewed toward anti-spike CD8 responses, so virus-specific expansions were likely underestimated and private and CD4 specificities were missed.

The library came from 5' RACE. These reads were obtained on a NextSeq 500. In the TCR library protocol, unique molecular identifiers were attached to individual cDNA molecules to correct for PCR bias and sequencing error. Sequencing covered both TCR alpha and beta chains, and within each sample the abundances of alpha and beta sequences were tightly co-correlated. The original methods were these. Decombinator V4 was used to perform V gene, J gene and CDR3 annotation of TCR sequences. Expanded TCRs were defined as changing significantly between any two time points under a Poisson model with p below 0.0001. TCR abundances were normalised to the total number of TCRs sequenced in each sample and reported as counts per million. VDJdb, accessed 1 November 2021, was searched for CMV, EBV and SARS-CoV-2 annotated TCRs, with TCRs annotated for multiple antigens excluded. Using fastp at Q25 and MiXCR, TCRdb reprocessed the public reads and kept productive beta chains. Here each entry gathers all rows of one CDR3 protein and keeps the most common genes and DNA. What appears here as the V and J calls and clone size reflects TCRdb's work, not the paper's. The sample data list about 50,000 distinct CDR3 sequences, and roughly a tenth of these were observed just once. Of the sample, 4% to 5.5% falls within the top ten clones.

Worth noting for this clonotype: The antigen this receptor binds is unknown. No per-base quality is available; no much larger clone lies one base away.

Material: whole blood, obtained at baseline. The TCR sequence derives from an adult who was a healthcare worker with PCR-confirmed SARS-CoV-2 infection or an uninfected control (not recorded which).

The CDR3: CASSVGWGASEKLFF. The sequence in DNA is TGTGCCAGCAGCGTAGGATGGGGGGCGAGTGAAAAACTGTTTTTT. Here the chain combines TRBV9 and TRBJ1-4; matching of 6 bases hints at TRBD1 as the D gene. V and J are truncated by 0 bases and 7 bases respectively, leaving an intervening sequence of 13 bases. The germline V gene sets CDR1 to SGDLS and CDR2 to YYNGEE. Measured from the cysteine to the phenylalanine, the CDR3 is 15 residues long. This entry keeps only the CDR3 DNA: 45 bases, framed from base 1.